The clone carrying this T cell receptor (beta chain) is large (0.1 to 1%) within its sample. Its antigen is not identified. From live CD3+CD8+TCRalphabeta+ cells, four PD-1 and/or TIGIT subsets were sorted. The sample is drawn from a study of circulating CD8 cells and anti-PD-1 response in melanoma. Background on the study: Of 13 patients, seven got anti-PD-1 first and six had prior therapy. Study-level findings and limits: Published repertoire comparisons used only baseline and M1 samples from a small cohort with few responders. At M1, fewer than 8% of TRB clonotypes appeared in multiple subsets.

Germline V gene data show CDR1 as SGDLS and CDR2 as YYNGEE. V trimming: 0 bases; J trimming: 2 bases; junction bases outside the gene matches: 4. This CDR3 is built from 16 residues. Each library started from 15 ng of total RNA using the QIAseq Immune Repertoire TCR panel. TCRdb re-analysed the reads in MiXCR, keeping a single row per CDR3 protein. The table includes 450 to 600 distinct CDR3 sequences, approximately 4% detected once. The source material was CD8+ T cells from PBMCs, sampled at baseline or after one month of anti-PD-1 therapy (not recorded which). The chain recombines TRBV9 with TRBJ2-3; TRBD2 matches at 9 bases. This sequence originates from a human donor with melanoma. The CDR3 loop reads CASSVGASGATDTQYF. Written as DNA, the CDR3 is TGTGCCAGCAGCGTAGGGGCTAGCGGGGCCACAGATACGCAGTATTTT.